These T cell receptor beta chains were read from a single sample in a study of human T cells and chemical hapten exposure. MiXCR, applied by TCRdb to the RACE reads, yields one record per CDR3 protein. The data show a few hundred thousand distinct CDR3 sequences, over 6% seen once. The sequencing here drew on whole blood, taken in connection with sensitization to the hapten diphenylcyclopropenone (DPC). The receptors stem from a woman between 18 and 29 years old with alopecia areata. Some clones in this sample may be carry-over from other donors' samples. CDR3s include the opening cysteine and the closing phenylalanine or tryptophan. D genes are given only for firm matches. A row's size may be missing; if present it is once, few, many or a size class.

TRBV29-1	-	few	TRBJ2-3	CSVDWVFGADTQYF	TGCAGCGTTGATTGGGTTTTCGGCGCAGATACGCAGTATTTT
TRBV25-1	-	-	TRBJ2-6	CASSGSTGPGANVLTF	TGTGCCAGCAGTGGATCTACAGGGCCTGGGGCCAACGTCCTGACTTTC
TRBV14	-	-	TRBJ1-2	CASSQDWSGAYGYTF	TGTGCCAGCAGCCAAGATTGGTCGGGGGCCTATGGCTACACCTTC
TRBV27	-	-	TRBJ1-5	CASSLNRASNRPQHF	TGTGCCAGCAGTTTGAACAGGGCCAGCAATCGGCCCCAGCATTTT
TRBV7-8	TRBD1	many	TRBJ1-2	CASSLETGAPLYGYTF	TGTGCCAGCAGCTTAGAGACAGGGGCTCCTCTCTATGGCTACACCTTC
TRBV4-3	TRBD2	-	TRBJ2-1	CASSQDLAGAPLTPYNEQFF	TGCGCCAGCAGCCAAGACCTAGCGGGGGCCCCGTTAACCCCCTACAATGAGCAGTTCTTC
TRBV10-3	TRBD2	few	TRBJ2-3	CAISDDGRGGGTDTQYF	TGTGCCATCAGTGATGACGGGCGGGGGGGCGGCACAGATACGCAGTATTTT
TRBV18	-	many	TRBJ1-1	CASSSSTTRQGAFF	TGTGCCAGCTCCAGCTCCACTACCAGACAAGGGGCTTTCTTT
TRBV7-2	-	-	TRBJ2-5	CASSLWDLQETQYF	TGTGCCAGCAGCTTATGGGACTTACAAGAGACCCAGTACTTC
TRBV4-1	-	few	TRBJ1-2	CASSHSGPYGYTF	TGCGCCAGCAGCCACTCCGGGCCCTATGGCTACACCTTC